What follows describes a single T cell receptor (beta chain). The antigen is unknown. This sample also contains other DNA sequences that code for the same CDR3. Sequencing used immunoSEQ multiplex PCR; TCRdb keeps in-frame clones, though not all of them. This table has over 100,000 clones, almost 90% appearing once. The data originate from a study of cytomegalovirus exposure and HLA in healthy donors. The germline CDR1 and CDR2 sequences are SQVTM and ANQGSEA. Trimming left V 0 bases short and J 4 bases short, with 15 bases between. CDR3 length: 15 amino acids. Overall study results and limits: TCR beta chains numbering roughly 150 were designated cytomegalovirus-associated.

The chain employs TRBV29-1 and TRBJ1-1; no clear D. The receptor was derived from a woman under 30 in good health and CMV-seronegative. Sequencing used PBMCs. The CDR3 region is CSVEELGAHGTEAFF. The DNA for the CDR3 is TGCAGCGTTGAAGAGCTGGGAGCGCATGGCACTGAAGCTTTCTTT.